One and the same sample provided the 16 T cell receptor beta chains below, sequenced in a study of beta chain features in type 1 diabetes. Study-wide results and caveats: All four CD4+ subsets of Type 1 diabetes patients contained TCRB CDR3s that were moderately but significantly shorter.

No antigen has been assigned to these receptors. Expressed TCRB transcripts were sequenced because the entire RNA isolate underwent reverse transcription. Clones were read by immunoSEQ multiplex PCR, and TCRdb kept only the in-frame ones, dropping some. The sample includes over 25,000 clones, roughly half of them seen just once. Sequencing was performed on stem cell memory CD4+ T cells from blood. Receptor source: a man aged 25 to 40 with type 1 diabetes.

The chain is built from TRBV6-4 and TRBJ1-5; the D gene is possibly TRBD1 (5 bases). The CDR3 sequence is 14 residues long. Between the trimmed V and J ends, which lost 5 bases and 3 bases, there was a span of 11 bases. Germline V gene data show CDR1 as MRHNA and CDR2 as SNTAGT. Here the CDR3 reads CASSPDSYNQPQHF. The CDR3 DNA reads TGTGCCAGCAGTCCCGACAGTTACAATCAGCCCCAGCATTTT.

The chain has TRBV2 and TRBJ2-7; TRBD2 matches at 13 bases. There are 15 residues in the CDR3. V lost 8 bases and J lost 7; bases outside the gene matches: 11. The germline V gene has CDR1 SNHLY and CDR2 FYNNEI. In DNA, the CDR3 is TGTGCCAGCTGTAGACTAGCGGGAGGCGGGGGAGAGCAGTACTTC. Its translation is CASCRLAGGGGEQYF. Variable domain in full (rest from reference TRBV2 and TRBJ2-7): EPEVTQTPSHQVTQMGQEVILRCVPISNHLYFYWYRQILGQKVEFLVSFYNNEISEKSEIFDDQFSVERPDGSNFTLKIRSTKLEDSAMYFCASCRLAGGGGEQYFGPGTRLTVT.

CDR3: CASSLGTGSRDTQYF. The CDR3 DNA is TGCGCCAGCAGCTTGGGGACAGGGAGCCGCGATACGCAGTATTTT. The chain combines TRBV5-1 with TRBJ2-3, with 8 bases matching TRBD1. The CDR3 covers 15 residues. V shed 0 bases, J shed 6 bases, and the junction held 6 bases outside the gene matches. The germline V gene encodes CDR1 SGHRS and CDR2 YFSETQ.

Comment on this clone: The junction differs from germline at one of its ends, possibly a read error. This chain joins TRBV4-2 and TRBJ2-1; 9 bases match TRBD1. The CDR3 totals 15 residues. Germline CDR1 is LGHNA and CDR2 is YNFKEQ. The CDR3 DNA sequence: TGTGTCAGCAGCCCGGGACAGGGAACCTACAATGAGCAGTTCTTC. This sequence encodes CVSSPGQGTYNEQFF.

The chain recombines TRBV5-6 with TRBJ2-5, with 9 bases identical to TRBD2. The V gene's germline CDR1 is SGHDT and CDR2 YYEEEE. The junction had 11 bases not matched to a gene; V was cut back by 4 bases and J by 4 bases. The CDR3 covers 16 residues. CDR3 sequence reads: CASSQDWRGGLETQYF. CDR3 sequence (DNA): TGTGCCAGCAGCCAGGACTGGCGGGGGGGCCTAGAGACCCAGTACTTC.

The CDR3 DNA is TGTGCCAGCAGCCCGGGACTAGTAGACAATGAGCAGTTCTTC. Residues: CASSPGLVDNEQFF. V usage is TRBV7-6 and J usage is TRBJ2-1, with 8 bases fitting TRBD2. After removal of 5 bases from V and 5 bases from J, the junction contained 5 bases not matched to a gene. The CDR3 sequence is 14 residues long. Germline CDR1 SGHVS, CDR2 FNYEAQ.

The chain joins TRBV4-1 to TRBJ1-5; no definite D call. This CDR3 is 14 amino acids long. Germline V gives CDR1 MGHRA, CDR2 YSYEKL. The V end was cut by 4 bases, the J end by 2 bases, with 9 bases between. The CDR3, as DNA: TGCGCCAGCAGCCCCTGGGAGGGCAATCAGCCCCAGCATTTT. It codes for CASSPWEGNQPQHF.

There are a few counts of this clone. This chain links TRBV7-6 with TRBJ1-6; D perhaps matches TRBD1 (6 bases). The CDR3 totals 15 residues. V was shortened by 5 bases and J by 7 bases, with 15 bases between the two germline ends. CDR1 SGHVS and CDR2 FNYEAQ come from the germline V gene. DNA of the CDR3: TGTGCCAGCAGCGTCCGGGGGGGCGCAAATTCACCCCTCCACTTT. It yields the protein CASSVRGGANSPLHF.

The V and J genes are TRBV6-5 and TRBJ2-3; 9 bases map to TRBD2. The V segment lost 5 bases and the J segment 4 bases; nucleotides outside the gene matches: 7. Germline-derived CDR1 and CDR2 are MNHEY and SVGAGI. The CDR3 contains 15 residues. CDR3 in DNA: TGTGCCAGCAGTCCCCGCGGGGGGGCTGCAGATACGCAGTATTTT. Translation: CASSPRGGAADTQYF.

The rearrangement uses TRBV27 and TRBJ1-2; TRBD1 matches at 7 bases. Per the germline V gene, CDR1 is MNHEY and CDR2 is SMNVEV (reference sequence). V was pared by 5 bases and J by 6 bases, with 9 bases of the junction left unmatched. The CDR3 is made up of 14 amino acids. CDR3 in DNA: TGTGCCAGCAGTCCAGACAGGGTGTCTGATGGCTACACCTTC. It codes for CASSPDRVSDGYTF.

The chain joins TRBV18 to TRBJ1-4; 9 bases map to TRBD1. Germline-derived CDR1 and CDR2 are KGHSH and LQKENI. The CDR3 is made up of 15 amino acids. The V segment lost 5 bases and the J segment 7 bases; nucleotides outside the gene matches: 8. The CDR3 bases are TGTGCCAGCTCATTAACAGGGGGCGCAGGTGAAAAACTGTTTTTT. The encoded protein is CASSLTGGAGEKLFF.

In this sample, this clone turned up a few times. The chain carries TRBV18 and TRBJ2-3, with 10 bases identical to TRBD2. V lost 4 bases and J lost 4; bases outside the gene matches: 2. The CDR3 totals 14 residues. The germline gives CDR1 KGHSH, CDR2 LQKENI. For the CDR3, the DNA is TGTGCCAGCTCACGGCTAGCGGGAGCAGATACGCAGTATTTT. Translation gives CASSRLAGADTQYF.

This chain links TRBV10-3 with TRBJ2-7; 8 nucleotides line up with TRBD1. The CDR3 sequence is 14 residues long. The ends lost 2 bases at V and 0 bases at J; junction bases unmatched: 0. Germline assignment: CDR1 ENHRY and CDR2 SYGVKD. The CDR3, as DNA: TGTGCCATCAGTGAGACAGGGGGCTCCTACGAGCAGTACTTC. Translating gives CAISETGGSYEQYF.

The V call is TRBV18, the J call TRBJ2-1, with 7 bases fitting TRBD2. The CDR3 covers 14 residues. Per the germline V gene, CDR1 is KGHSH and CDR2 is LQKENI. V shed 3 bases, J shed 3 bases, and the junction held 2 bases outside the gene matches. The CDR3 DNA sequence: TGTGCCAGCTCACCCCCTAGCGGCTACAATGAGCAGTTCTTC. It encodes CASSPPSGYNEQFF.

CDR3 amino acids: CASSLDQGRTDTQYF. CDR3 nucleotide sequence: TGTGCCAGCAGCTTAGATCAGGGCCGCACAGATACGCAGTATTTT. The rearrangement links TRBV11-3 to TRBJ2-3, with D possibly TRBD1 on 5 matching bases. The V gene's germline CDR1 is SGHNT and CDR2 YENEEA. This CDR3 is built from 15 residues. The germline V and J ends were trimmed by 0 bases and 1 base, with 8 bases remaining between them.

The J gene is TRBJ2-5, the V gene TRBV2, with D possibly matching TRBD1 (5 bases). The CDR3 covers 13 residues. CDR1 is SNHLY, CDR2 FYNNEI, per germline. Trimming took off 7 bases at V and 1 base at J, with 10 bases between the two ends. The CDR3 sequence is CASTRGSQETQYF. In nucleotides, the CDR3 is TGTGCCAGCACTAGGGGATCCCAAGAGACCCAGTACTTC.